The source of this T cell receptor (beta chain) is a study of CD8+CD57+ T cells in acquired aplastic anemia. Looking at the study overall: An average of approximately 3.2 ug of DNA was obtained from sorted CD4+ and CD8+ cells. Notes on the study in general: Controls did not differ significantly from patients in CD8+ Simpson's diversity.

TCR beta VDJ and CDR3 profiling used genomic DNA as template. TCRdb redid the calling of the reads with MiXCR, one entry per CDR3 protein. The sample lists around 190,000 distinct CDR3 sequences, about 59% occurring once. Points on this clonotype: The antigen is unknown. One junction end does not reproduce the germline sequence, and a read error may be involved.

The CDR3 consists of 14 residues. In germline, CDR1 is SGHRS, CDR2 YFSETQ. This receptor was obtained from a human donor in good health. The chain recombines TRBV5-1 with TRBJ1-1; D ambiguous. Material: sorted CD4+, CD8+, or CD8+CD57+ T cells (not recorded which) from PBMCs. The CDR3 loop is CASGLEIGNTEAFF. Here the CDR3 DNA reads TGCGCCAGCGGCTTGGAAATCGGGAACACTGAAGCTTTCTTT.